A single sample gave rise to the 24 T cell receptor beta chains below, sequenced in a study of CD8+ T cells in alopecia areata. The sequencing template was cDNA reverse transcribed from extracted RNA. Assay: immunoSEQ multiplex PCR; the TCRdb copy retains only in-frame clones and omits some. The data contain about 3,600 clones, 70% of them singletons. Treatment in this sample: oral pan-JAK inhibitor, 5-10 mg twice daily. Specimens obtained from alopecia areata patients comprised lesional scalp punch biopsies and peripheral blood. The source was skin, collected at week 24, from a patient treated with tofacitinib. Every receptor here comes from a human donor with alopecia areata.

There are a few counts of this clone. This sequence joins TRBV28 and TRBJ1-2; weak D call: TRBD1 (6 bases). CDR1 is MDHEN and CDR2 is SYDVKM in the germline V gene. Trimming removed 0 bases at V and 11 bases at J, with 19 bases between. The CDR3 is 15 amino acids. The CDR3 coding sequence is TGTGCCAGCAGTTTATGGAGGATAGGAGGGGGTCGGTACACCTTC. It translates to CASSLWRIGGGRYTF.

The chain couples TRBV27 to TRBJ1-2; TRBD1 matches 8 bases. This CDR3 is 15 amino acids long. Germline V gene data show CDR1 as MNHEY and CDR2 as SMNVEV (reference sequence). With V trimmed by 2 bases and J by 3 bases, 5 bases remained unmatched. The CDR3 reads CASSLAGRGHYGYTF. The CDR3, as DNA: TGTGCCAGCAGTTTAGCCGGCAGGGGGCACTATGGCTACACCTTC.

The chain has TRBV29-1 and TRBJ2-7; 10 nucleotides line up with TRBD1. After removal of 7 bases from V and 3 bases from J, the junction contained 9 bases not matched to a gene. CDR1 is SQVTM, CDR2 ANQGSEA, per germline. CDR3 length: 14 amino acids. The CDR3 DNA reads as TGCAGCGCCACGACAGGGGGCCTCGGCTACGAGCAGTACTTC. Translation gives CSATTGGLGYEQYF.

This sequence joins TRBV5-1 and TRBJ1-3; D is uncertain. The V gene lost 3 bases and the J gene lost 7 bases, with 8 bases spanning the gap. CDR3 length equals 12 residues. In germline, CDR1 is SGHRS, CDR2 YFSETQ. Here the CDR3 reads CASSSQRNTIYF. CDR3 nucleotides: TGCGCCAGCAGCTCGCAGAGGAACACCATATATTTT.

The table lists this clone with a few counts. The rearrangement links TRBV15 to TRBJ1-1; D call uncertain. From germline, CDR1 is LNHNV and CDR2 YYDKDF (reference sequence). Trimming took 0 bases from V and 5 from J, leaving 10 bases between them. The CDR3 sequence is 14 residues long. This chain's CDR3 is CATSREGDGTEAFF. For the CDR3, the DNA is TGTGCCACCAGCAGAGAGGGAGATGGGACTGAAGCTTTCTTT.

The V and J genes are TRBV18 and TRBJ1-4, with D tentatively TRBD1 (6 bases). From germline, CDR1 is KGHSH and CDR2 LQKENI. V dropped 2 bases and J dropped 5 bases, with 9 bases sitting between them. The CDR3 contains 14 residues. As DNA, the CDR3 is TGTGCCAGCTCACCAGGCCAGGGGAATGAAAAACTGTTTTTT. Translation: CASSPGQGNEKLFF.

The rearrangement links TRBV6-5 to TRBJ1-2; the D is unclear. Germline V lookup: CDR1 MNHEY, CDR2 SVGAGI. Trimming shortened V by 2 bases and J by 0 bases, and 4 bases separated the two germline ends. The CDR3 consists of 13 residues. The CDR3 protein is CASSYRANYGYTF. CDR3 DNA sequence: TGTGCCAGCAGTTACAGGGCTAACTATGGCTACACCTTC.

This clone was detected only a few times. V usage is TRBV30 and J usage is TRBJ2-1, with TRBD1 as a possible D gene (5 bases). Trimming removed 2 bases from V and 7 bases from J, with 12 bases in between. Germline V gives CDR1 GTSNPN, CDR2 SVGIG (reference sequence). The CDR3 has 13 residues. The CDR3 region is CAWSSGHRNEQFF. The CDR3 region has the DNA TGTGCCTGGAGTTCTGGACATAGGAATGAGCAGTTCTTC.

This rearrangement joins TRBV11-2 to TRBJ1-2; no definite D call. This CDR3 has 16 residues. Deletions cut 8 bases from V and 2 bases from J, with 21 bases between. CDR1 and CDR2 (germline): SGHAT, FQNNGV. The CDR3 sequence is CASSPGFGNSNYGYTF. The CDR3 DNA sequence: TGTGCCAGCTCCCCGGGGTTCGGAAATTCCAACTATGGCTACACCTTC.

This clone was observed a single time. The genes are TRBV28 and TRBJ2-5; D remains unclear. The CDR3 runs 15 residues. V was shortened by 3 bases and J by 2 bases, with 13 bases between the two germline ends. The germline CDR1 and CDR2 sequences are MDHEN and SYDVKM. The CDR3 DNA sequence: TGTGCCAGCAGTTTCCTGCCCGGGCAGCAAGAGACCCAGTACTTC. Translating it yields CASSFLPGQQETQYF.

This chain joins TRBV2 and TRBJ2-7; D not certain. This CDR3 is 12 amino acids long. Trimming removed 7 bases from V and 5 bases from J, with 12 bases in between. Germline lookup yields CDR1 SNHLY and CDR2 FYNNEI. The chain's CDR3 is CASNRLGDEQYF. CDR3 nucleotides: TGTGCCAGCAATCGCTTGGGTGACGAGCAGTACTTC.

Remarks on this clone: The junction does not match germline at one end; this may be a read error. This CDR3 is also generated by other DNA sequences in the sample. This sequence joins TRBV6-1 and TRBJ1-4; a possible D gene is TRBD1 (6 bases). The V gene's germline CDR1 is MNHNS and CDR2 SASEGT. This CDR3 comprises 14 residues. Here the CDR3 reads CASSEATGAEKLFF. In nucleotides, the CDR3 is TGTGCCAGCAGCGAAGCTACGGGGGCCGAAAAACTGTTTTTT.

This clone showed up just a few times. V and J are TRBV18 and TRBJ2-1, with D possibly being TRBD1 or TRBD2 (5 bases each). CDR3 length: 13 residues. Germline V CDR1 and CDR2: KGHSH, LQKENI. V dropped 5 bases and J dropped 10 bases, with 15 bases sitting between them. CDR3 DNA: TGTGCCAGCTCATCAAGGGGAAGGGAGGAGCAGTTCTTC. Protein: CASSSRGREEQFF.

This rearrangement joins TRBV6-4 to TRBJ2-5; no definite D call. The CDR3 consists of 13 residues. V was clipped by 2 bases and J by 3 bases, with 7 bases between them. Germline V gene lookup returns CDR1 MRHNA and CDR2 SNTAGT. CDR3 sequence: CASSDTAEETQYF. In DNA form, the CDR3 reads TGTGCCAGCAGTGACACCGCTGAAGAGACCCAGTACTTC.

The chain couples TRBV7-6 to TRBJ1-1, with 8 bases that match TRBD1. V dropped 8 bases and J dropped 6; count of bases not matched to a gene: 14. CDR1 and CDR2 from the germline V gene are SGHVS and FNYEAQ. CDR3 length equals 15 residues. CDR3 coding DNA: TGTGCCAGCCAGCTTATATTGTCAGGGGGCTCTGAAGCTTTCTTT. Its protein is CASQLILSGGSEAFF.

The rearrangement joins TRBV4-1 to TRBJ2-5, with D perhaps TRBD2 (6 bases). The germline V gene encodes CDR1 MGHRA and CDR2 YSYEKL. The CDR3 extends over 15 amino acids. Deletions cut 0 bases from V and 2 bases from J, with 10 bases between. The CDR3 protein is CASSQDTSRQETQYF. CDR3 DNA: TGCGCCAGCAGCCAAGATACTAGCAGGCAAGAGACCCAGTACTTC.

This clone was seen more than once but under ten times. This rearrangement joins TRBV29-1 to TRBJ2-5, with D possibly TRBD1 on 6 matching bases. CDR1 is SQVTM and CDR2 is ANQGSEA in the germline V gene. This CDR3 has 11 amino acids. V was clipped by 7 bases and J by 2 bases, with 8 bases between them. The CDR3 bases are TGCAGCGGGGGGCATCAAGAGACCCAGTACTTC. This codes for CSGGHQETQYF.

This clone was detected a few times. V gene TRBV28 combines with J gene TRBJ2-7; the D gene is possibly TRBD2 (5 bases). Germline V gives CDR1 MDHEN, CDR2 SYDVKM. This CDR3 is built from 11 residues. With 7 bases removed from V and 7 bases from J, the gap between germline ends came to 11 bases. This chain's CDR3 is CASTREGEQYF. The CDR3 DNA reads TGTGCCAGCACCCGGGAAGGAGAGCAGTACTTC.

This clone was observed a few times. The chain carries TRBV27 and TRBJ2-6, with unresolved D. The CDR3 sequence is 14 residues long. Germline loops: CDR1 MNHEY, CDR2 SMNVEV (reference sequence). V gave up 5 bases and J gave up 0 bases, with 5 bases separating them. CDR3 coding DNA: TGTGCCAGCAGTCCCCTCTCTGGGGCCAACGTCCTGACTTTC. It yields the protein CASSPLSGANVLTF.

Remarks on this clone: The same CDR3 arises from other DNA sequences in this sample as well. This chain connects TRBV29-1 to TRBJ2-3, with 9 bases aligning to TRBD1. V gave up 7 bases and J gave up 2 bases; unmatched junction bases: 19. This CDR3 region has 18 residues. Germline V gives CDR1 SQVTM, CDR2 ANQGSEA. The CDR3 bases are TGCAGCGCTGTGGGACAGGGCTTGCGTCCTGGAACCACAGATACGCAGTATTTT. Amino acids: CSAVGQGLRPGTTDTQYF.

V usage is TRBV7-6 and J usage is TRBJ2-3, with TRBD1 matching over 8 bases. With V trimmed by 2 bases and J by 4 bases, 11 bases remained unmatched. Germline CDR1 SGHVS, CDR2 FNYEAQ. The CDR3 runs 17 residues. Written as DNA, the CDR3 is TGTGCCAGCAGCTTAACCTCTCCAGGGGGCTGGGCAGATACGCAGTATTTT. Translated: CASSLTSPGGWADTQYF.

This sequence joins TRBV7-2 and TRBJ2-1; TRBD2 aligns across 10 bases. V trimming: 0 bases; J trimming: 9 bases; junction bases outside the gene matches: 11. CDR3 length equals 17 residues. The V gene's germline CDR1 is SGHTA and CDR2 FQGNSA. CDR3 sequence (DNA): TGTGCCAGCAGCTTAGCGCGCCCAGCGGGGGGGCCGGGTGAGCAGTTCTTC. Translating it yields CASSLARPAGGPGEQFF. Filled out from reference TRBV7-2 and TRBJ2-1, the complete variable domain reads GAGVSQSPSNKVTEKGKDVELRCDPISGHTALYWYRQSLGQGLEFLIYFQGNSAPDKSGLPSDRFSAERTGGSVSTLTIQRTQQEDSAVYLCASSLARPAGGPGEQFFGPGTRLTVL.

The chain joins TRBV9 to TRBJ2-1; 7 nucleotides agree with TRBD2. J was trimmed by 3 bases and V by 3 bases; bases with no gene match: 6. CDR3 length: 15 amino acids. Germline lookup yields CDR1 SGDLS and CDR2 YYNGEE. The CDR3 here is CASSARDYNYNEQFF. CDR3 coding DNA: TGTGCCAGCAGCGCCCGGGACTACAACTACAATGAGCAGTTCTTC.

J is TRBJ2-7 and V is TRBV28; D call uncertain. V lost 1 base to trimming and J lost 3 bases, with 10 bases between them. CDR1 MDHEN and CDR2 SYDVKM come from the germline V gene. CDR3 length: 14 residues. As DNA, the CDR3 is TGTGCCAGCAGTTTATTCGCTCTCCGCTACGAGCAGTACTTC. This sequence encodes CASSLFALRYEQYF.